These 15 T cell receptor beta chains were all obtained from the same sample, sequenced in a study of T cells after yellow fever vaccination. TCRdb redid the calling of the 5' RACE reads with MiXCR, one entry per CDR3 protein. There are some 120,000 distinct CDR3 sequences in the sample; 7.5% to 10% occur only once, and almost 40% lies in the top ten. Sequenced here: CD8+ T cells sorted from PBMCs, sampled on the day of the yellow fever booster vaccination. All receptors come from a man aged 18-30 years who received the YFV17D yellow fever vaccine.

The DNA of the CDR3 is TGCGCCAGCAGCACTCAGACAGGTGGCTCCTCTGGGGCCAACGTCCTGACTTTC. Translating it yields CASSTQTGGSSGANVLTF. This sequence joins TRBV4-1 and TRBJ2-6; TRBD1 might be the D (6 bases). V was cut by 5 bases and J by 0 bases, with 17 bases left in between. Looked up from germline, CDR1 is MGHRA and CDR2 is YSYEKL. The CDR3 length is 18 residues.

This clonotype has at least ten counts. The genes are TRBV11-2 and TRBJ2-7; 7 positions agree with TRBD1. The CDR3 totals 13 residues. Germline V CDR1 and CDR2: SGHAT, FQNNGV. V trimming: 3 bases; J trimming: 2 bases; junction bases outside the gene matches: 1. Written as DNA, the CDR3 is TGTGCCAGCAGCTTCGGGACAGCCTACGAGCAGTACTTC. It specifies CASSFGTAYEQYF.

The gene calls are TRBV4-1 and TRBJ2-5, with TRBD1 as a possible D gene (5 bases). Germline assignment: CDR1 MGHRA and CDR2 YSYEKL. V shed 1 base and J shed 4 bases, with 16 bases lying between them. This CDR3 is 16 amino acids long. The CDR3 DNA reads as TGCGCCAGCAGCCAAGTCTGGCCAGGGCAAGGAGAGACCCAGTACTTC. This translates into CASSQVWPGQGETQYF.

This sequence joins TRBV27 and TRBJ2-7; D gene unclear. V was pared by 3 bases and J by 2 bases, with 8 bases between. This CDR3 is 13 amino acids long. Per germline, CDR1 MNHEY and CDR2 SMNVEV (reference sequence). CDR3 sequence: CASSFDNAYEQYF. For the CDR3, the DNA is TGTGCCAGCAGTTTCGACAACGCCTACGAGCAGTACTTC.

This clonotype was counted a few times. This chain uses TRBV6-2 or TRBV6-3 with TRBJ2-6; D is unresolved. The germline V and J ends were trimmed by 6 bases and 0 bases, with 18 bases remaining between them. The CDR3 covers 18 residues. Germline CDR1 and CDR2: MNHEY and SVGEGT. In DNA form, the CDR3 reads TGTGCCAGCAGAACGGATAGGGTACCGTCCTCTGGGGCCAACGTCCTGACTTTC. Residues: CASRTDRVPSSGANVLTF.

At least ten counts were recorded for this clonotype. The chain couples TRBV21-1 to TRBJ2-7; TRBD1, as called in the table, went unchecked against the DNA. TRBV21-1 constitutes a pseudogene. This CDR3 region has 17 residues. This CDR3 reads CASSTHPWATVVNEQYV. The CDR3 nucleotides read TGTGCCAGCAGCACACACCCATGGGCGACAGTGGTCAACGAGCAGTACGTC.

Only a few counts were recorded for this clonotype. The V call is TRBV20-1, the J call TRBJ2-5, with a weak D call TRBD1 (5 bases). The CDR3 runs 14 residues. The germline V and J ends were trimmed by 6 bases and 1 base, with 15 bases remaining between them. CDR1 and CDR2 from the germline V gene are DFQATT and SNEGSKA (reference sequence). CDR3 bases: TGCAGTGCCCCTCCCGTTGACAGCCAAGAGACCCAGTACTTC. It encodes CSAPPVDSQETQYF.

There are many counts of this clonotype. CDR3 DNA sequence: TGTGCCAGCAGTTTATCGGGTAGCTCCTACGAGCAGTACGTC. It translates to CASSLSGSSYEQYV. The chain carries TRBV27 and TRBJ2-7, with D unresolved. The CDR3 runs to 14 residues. The ends were cut back, 0 bases at V and 0 bases at J, with 6 bases in the middle. Germline V gene data show CDR1 as MNHEY and CDR2 as SMNVEV (reference sequence).

The chain employs TRBV28 and TRBJ1-3, with D perhaps TRBD1 (6 bases). This CDR3 has 16 residues. Looked up from germline, CDR1 is MDHEN and CDR2 is SYDVKM. V was cut by 6 bases and J by 2 bases, with 17 bases left in between. The CDR3 protein is CASSQTLTGPGNTIYF. For the CDR3, the DNA is TGTGCCAGCAGCCAAACCCTGACAGGCCCTGGAAACACCATATATTTT.

This clonotype was seen more than once but under ten times. V and J are TRBV4-1 and TRBJ2-7, with D tentatively TRBD2 (6 bases). CDR3 length equals 15 residues. Trimming pared 4 bases from V and 2 bases from J, leaving 15 bases between. CDR1 and CDR2 (germline): MGHRA, YSYEKL. This CDR3 is CASSPRGGKTYEQYF. The CDR3, as DNA: TGCGCCAGCAGCCCCAGAGGAGGGAAAACCTACGAGCAGTACTTC.

This clonotype was seen ten or more times. The CDR3 loop is CASSLPRGLVNEQFF. The CDR3 coding sequence is TGTGCCAGCAGCTTACCCCGGGGGTTAGTGAATGAGCAGTTCTTC. V gene TRBV7-9 combines with J gene TRBJ2-1; D may be TRBD2 (6 bases). With 2 bases removed from V and 7 bases from J, the gap between germline ends came to 15 bases. This CDR3 region has 15 residues. CDR1 is SEHNR, CDR2 FQNEAQ, per germline (reference sequence).

This clonotype showed up just a few times. The chain is built from TRBV7-6 and TRBJ2-2, with TRBD1 matching 10 bases. This CDR3 is built from 16 residues. V dropped 0 bases and J dropped 6; count of bases not matched to a gene: 4. Germline CDR1 is SGHVS and CDR2 is FNYEAQ. The CDR3 is CASSLARGQGSGELFF. CDR3 nucleotides: TGTGCCAGCAGCTTAGCGCGGGGACAGGGGTCCGGGGAGCTGTTTTTT.

Ten or more counts support this clonotype. The chain uses TRBV20-1 and TRBJ2-7; D is uncertain. The germline V gene has CDR1 DFQATT and CDR2 SNEGSKA (reference sequence). There are 14 residues in the CDR3. V was clipped by 1 base and J by 0 bases, with 10 bases between them. The CDR3 nucleotides read TGCAGTGCTAGAGCGGGCAGATACTCCTACGAGCAGTACTTC. Translating it yields CSARAGRYSYEQYF.

The chain uses TRBV6-5 and TRBJ1-2, with D tentatively TRBD1 (6 bases). The CDR3 totals 12 residues. With 2 bases removed from V and 10 bases from J, the gap between germline ends came to 11 bases. Germline V lookup: CDR1 MNHEY, CDR2 SVGAGI. The CDR3 here is CASSYQDSPYTF. CDR3 bases: TGTGCCAGCAGTTACCAGGACAGTCCCTACACCTTC.

The genes are TRBV6-5 and TRBJ1-2; D is unclear. V was shortened by 4 bases and J by 3 bases, with 9 bases between the two germline ends. Germline CDR1 MNHEY, CDR2 SVGAGI. The CDR3 spans 13 residues. CDR3 in amino acids: CASSSSVYYGYTF. CDR3 nucleotides: TGTGCCAGCAGTTCCAGTGTGTACTATGGCTACACCTTC.